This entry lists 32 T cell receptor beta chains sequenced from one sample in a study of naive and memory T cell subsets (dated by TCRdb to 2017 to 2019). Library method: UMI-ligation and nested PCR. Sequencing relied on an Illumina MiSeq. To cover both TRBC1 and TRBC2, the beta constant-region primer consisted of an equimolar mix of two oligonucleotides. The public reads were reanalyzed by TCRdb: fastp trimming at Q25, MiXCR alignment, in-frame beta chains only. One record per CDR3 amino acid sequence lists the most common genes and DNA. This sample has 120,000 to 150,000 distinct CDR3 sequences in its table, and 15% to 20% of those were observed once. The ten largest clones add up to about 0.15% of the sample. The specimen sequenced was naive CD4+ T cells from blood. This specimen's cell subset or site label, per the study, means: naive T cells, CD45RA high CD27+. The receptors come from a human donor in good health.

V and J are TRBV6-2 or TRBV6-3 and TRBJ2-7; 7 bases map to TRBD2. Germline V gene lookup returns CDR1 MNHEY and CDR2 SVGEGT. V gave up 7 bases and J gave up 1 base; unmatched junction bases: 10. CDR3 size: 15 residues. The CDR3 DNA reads TGTGCCAGCAAACATCCAAGGGGAGGGTCCTACGAGCAGTACTTC. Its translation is CASKHPRGGSYEQYF.

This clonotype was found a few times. Here the CDR3 DNA reads TGTGCCAGCAGCCCCGCCCAGATTGGGTCCGGGGAGCTGTTTTTT. Translating it yields CASSPAQIGSGELFF. The gene calls are TRBV7-2 and TRBJ2-2; D is ambiguous. The V gene's germline CDR1 is SGHTA and CDR2 FQGNSA. Trimming took 5 bases from V and 6 from J, leaving 16 bases between them. The CDR3 runs to 15 residues.

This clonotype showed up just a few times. CDR3 residues: CASSYNPQVGDTQYF. The CDR3 coding sequence is TGTGCCAGCAGCTACAACCCCCAGGTTGGAGATACGCAGTATTTT. The chain combines TRBV7-8 with TRBJ2-3, with D unresolved. Per the germline V gene, CDR1 is SGHVS and CDR2 is FQNEAQ. The length of the CDR3 is 15 residues. Trimming removed 4 bases at V and 5 bases at J, with 16 bases between.

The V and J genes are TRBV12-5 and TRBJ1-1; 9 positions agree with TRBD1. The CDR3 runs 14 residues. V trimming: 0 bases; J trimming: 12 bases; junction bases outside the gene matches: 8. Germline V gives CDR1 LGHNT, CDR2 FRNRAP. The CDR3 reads CASGLVGTGFSTFF. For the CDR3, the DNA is TGTGCTAGTGGTTTGGTGGGGACAGGGTTTTCGACTTTCTTT.

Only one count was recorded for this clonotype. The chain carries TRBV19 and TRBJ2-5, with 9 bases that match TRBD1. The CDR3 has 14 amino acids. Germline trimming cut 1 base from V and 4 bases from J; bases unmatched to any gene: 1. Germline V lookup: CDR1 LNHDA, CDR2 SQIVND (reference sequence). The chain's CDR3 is CASSIGTGAETQYF. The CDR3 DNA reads TGTGCCAGTAGTATAGGGACAGGGGCAGAGACCCAGTACTTC.

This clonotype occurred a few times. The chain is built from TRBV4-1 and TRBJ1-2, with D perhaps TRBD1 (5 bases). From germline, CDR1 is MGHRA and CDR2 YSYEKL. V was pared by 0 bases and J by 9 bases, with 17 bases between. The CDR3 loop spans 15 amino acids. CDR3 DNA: TGCGCCAGCAGCCAAGAGCGACAGCCACTAGGGAGCTACACCTTC. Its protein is CASSQERQPLGSYTF.

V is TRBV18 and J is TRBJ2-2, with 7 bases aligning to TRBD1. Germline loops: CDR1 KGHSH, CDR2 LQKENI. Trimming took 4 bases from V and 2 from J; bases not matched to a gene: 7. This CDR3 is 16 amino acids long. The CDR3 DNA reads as TGTGCCAGCTCACTTAGAGGACAGGACAACACCGGGGAGCTGTTTTTT. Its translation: CASSLRGQDNTGELFF.

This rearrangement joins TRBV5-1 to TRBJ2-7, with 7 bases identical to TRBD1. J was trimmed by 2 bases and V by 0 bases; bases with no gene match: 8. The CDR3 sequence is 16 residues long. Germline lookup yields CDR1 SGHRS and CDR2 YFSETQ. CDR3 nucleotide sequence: TGCGCCAGCAGCTTGGCGGACAGGTCGTATCCCTACGAGCAGTACTTC. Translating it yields CASSLADRSYPYEQYF.

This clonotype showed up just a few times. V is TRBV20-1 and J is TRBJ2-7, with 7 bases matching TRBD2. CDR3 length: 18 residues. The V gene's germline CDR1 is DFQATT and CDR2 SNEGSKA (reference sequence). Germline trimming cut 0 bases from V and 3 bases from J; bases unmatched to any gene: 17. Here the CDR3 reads CSARDNRAGERFFYEQYF. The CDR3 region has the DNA TGCAGTGCTAGAGACAATAGGGCGGGAGAGAGGTTTTTCTACGAGCAGTACTTC.

The CDR3 bases are TGTGCCAGCAGTGGGATCGGGGGAGATACGCAGTATTTT. The encoded protein is CASSGIGGDTQYF. The rearrangement joins TRBV2 to TRBJ2-3; perhaps TRBD2 as D (6 bases). The ends were cut back, 4 bases at V and 5 bases at J, with 10 bases in the middle. Germline-derived CDR1 and CDR2 are SNHLY and FYNNEI. The CDR3 is 13 residues long.

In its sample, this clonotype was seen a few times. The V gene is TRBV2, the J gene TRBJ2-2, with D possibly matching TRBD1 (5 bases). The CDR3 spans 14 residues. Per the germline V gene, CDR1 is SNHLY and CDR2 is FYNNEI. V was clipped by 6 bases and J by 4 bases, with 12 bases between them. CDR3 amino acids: CASSRVTTTGELFF. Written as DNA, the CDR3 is TGTGCCAGCAGCAGGGTAACGACCACCGGGGAGCTGTTTTTT.

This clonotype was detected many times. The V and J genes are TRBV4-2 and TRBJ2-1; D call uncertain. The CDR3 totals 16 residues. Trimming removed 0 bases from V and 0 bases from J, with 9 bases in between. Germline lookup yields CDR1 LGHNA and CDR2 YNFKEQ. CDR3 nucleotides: TGTGCCAGCAGCCAAGAGGCCTCCAGCTCCTACAATGAGCAGTTCTTC. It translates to CASSQEASSSYNEQFF.

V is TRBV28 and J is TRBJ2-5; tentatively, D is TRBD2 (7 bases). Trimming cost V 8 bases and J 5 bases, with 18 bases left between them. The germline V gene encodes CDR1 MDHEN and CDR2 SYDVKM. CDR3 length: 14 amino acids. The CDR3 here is CASSSSGGGETQYF. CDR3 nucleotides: TGTGCCAGCTCCTCGTCGGGGGGCGGCGAGACCCAGTACTTC.

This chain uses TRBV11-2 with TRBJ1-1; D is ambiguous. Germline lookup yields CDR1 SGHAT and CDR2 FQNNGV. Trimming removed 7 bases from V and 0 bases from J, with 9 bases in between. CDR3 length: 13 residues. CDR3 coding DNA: TGTGCCAGCAACCACGGGTTGAACACTGAAGCTTTCTTT. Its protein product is CASNHGLNTEAFF.

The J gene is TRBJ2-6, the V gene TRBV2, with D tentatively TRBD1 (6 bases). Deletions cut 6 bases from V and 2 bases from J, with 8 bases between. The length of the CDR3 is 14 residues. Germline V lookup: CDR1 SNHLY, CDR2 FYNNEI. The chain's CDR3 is CASSNRAGANVLTF. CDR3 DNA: TGTGCCAGCAGCAACAGGGCTGGGGCCAACGTCCTGACTTTC.

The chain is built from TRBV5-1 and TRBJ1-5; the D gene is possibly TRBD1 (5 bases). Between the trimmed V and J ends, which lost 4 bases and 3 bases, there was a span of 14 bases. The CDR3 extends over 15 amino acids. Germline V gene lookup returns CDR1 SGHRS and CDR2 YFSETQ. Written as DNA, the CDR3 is TGCGCCAGCAGCCCACTGGGGGAGGCCAATCAGCCCCAGCATTTT. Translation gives CASSPLGEANQPQHF.

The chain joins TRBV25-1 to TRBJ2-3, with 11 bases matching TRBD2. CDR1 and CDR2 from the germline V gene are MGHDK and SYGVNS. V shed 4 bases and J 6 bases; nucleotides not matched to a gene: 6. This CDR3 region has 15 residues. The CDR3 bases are TGTGCCAGCAGTGGGGTAGCGGGAGGGCCGGATACGCAGTATTTT. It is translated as CASSGVAGGPDTQYF.

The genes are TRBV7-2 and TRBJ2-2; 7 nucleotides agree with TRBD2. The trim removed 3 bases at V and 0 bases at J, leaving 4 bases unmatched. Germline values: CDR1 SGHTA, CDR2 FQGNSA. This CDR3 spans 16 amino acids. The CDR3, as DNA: TGTGCCAGCAGCTTTTCGGGAGGTCCGAACACCGGGGAGCTGTTTTTT. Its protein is CASSFSGGPNTGELFF.

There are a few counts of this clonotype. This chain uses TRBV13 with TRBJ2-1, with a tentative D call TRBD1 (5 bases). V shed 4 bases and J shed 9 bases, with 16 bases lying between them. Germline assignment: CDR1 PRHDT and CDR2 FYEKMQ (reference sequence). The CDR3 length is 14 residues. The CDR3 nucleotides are TGTGCCAGCAGCTGGGATAGGGGTGGCGGTGAGCAGTTCTTC. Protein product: CASSWDRGGGEQFF.

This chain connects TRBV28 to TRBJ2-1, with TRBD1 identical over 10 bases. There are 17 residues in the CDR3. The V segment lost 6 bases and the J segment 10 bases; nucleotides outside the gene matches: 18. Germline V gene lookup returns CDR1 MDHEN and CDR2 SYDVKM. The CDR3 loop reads CASRVTGGHRDLIEQFF. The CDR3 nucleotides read TGTGCCAGCAGGGTGACAGGGGGCCACCGGGACTTGATAGAGCAGTTCTTC.

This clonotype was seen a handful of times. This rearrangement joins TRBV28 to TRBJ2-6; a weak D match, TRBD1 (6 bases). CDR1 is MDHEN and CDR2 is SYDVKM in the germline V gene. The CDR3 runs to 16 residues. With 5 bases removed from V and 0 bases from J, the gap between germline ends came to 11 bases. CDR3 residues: CASSEDRLSGANVLTF. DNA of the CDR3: TGTGCCAGCAGTGAAGACAGGCTCTCTGGGGCCAACGTCCTGACTTTC.

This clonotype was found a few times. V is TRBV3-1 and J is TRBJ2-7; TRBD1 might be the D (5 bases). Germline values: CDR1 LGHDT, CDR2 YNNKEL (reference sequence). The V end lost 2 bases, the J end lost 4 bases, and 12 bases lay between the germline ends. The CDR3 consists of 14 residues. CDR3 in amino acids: CASSQRQTDYEQYF. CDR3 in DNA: TGTGCCAGCAGCCAACGTCAGACAGATTACGAGCAGTACTTC.

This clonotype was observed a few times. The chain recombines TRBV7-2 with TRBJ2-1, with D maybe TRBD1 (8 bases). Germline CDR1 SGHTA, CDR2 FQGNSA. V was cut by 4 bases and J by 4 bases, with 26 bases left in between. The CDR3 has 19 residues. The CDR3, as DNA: TGTGCCAGCAGCTCACGACAGGGGCCTGTAGCGGGTTTTTACAATGAGCAGTTCTTC. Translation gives CASSSRQGPVAGFYNEQFF.

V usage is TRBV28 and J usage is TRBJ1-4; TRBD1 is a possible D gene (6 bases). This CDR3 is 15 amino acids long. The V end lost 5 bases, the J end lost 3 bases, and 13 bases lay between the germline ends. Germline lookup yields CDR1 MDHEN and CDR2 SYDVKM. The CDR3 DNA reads TGTGCCAGCAGTCACCCGTGGACAGCTAATGAAAAACTGTTTTTT. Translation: CASSHPWTANEKLFF.

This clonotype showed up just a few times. CDR3 sequence: CASSPLQGIGNQPQHF. The CDR3 nucleotides are TGTGCCAGCAGCCCCTTACAGGGGATCGGCAATCAGCCCCAGCATTTT. This chain connects TRBV6-2 or TRBV6-3 to TRBJ1-5; 7 positions agree with TRBD1. The V gene's germline CDR1 is MNHEY and CDR2 SVGEGT. CDR3 length: 16 amino acids. The junction had 10 bases not matched to a gene; V was cut back by 6 bases and J by 2 bases.

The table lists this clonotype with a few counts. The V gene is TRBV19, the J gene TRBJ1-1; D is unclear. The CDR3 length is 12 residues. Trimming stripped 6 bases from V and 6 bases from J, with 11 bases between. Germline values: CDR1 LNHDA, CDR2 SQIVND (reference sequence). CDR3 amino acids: CASSAGWAEAFF. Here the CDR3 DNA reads TGTGCCAGTAGCGCCGGTTGGGCTGAAGCTTTCTTT.

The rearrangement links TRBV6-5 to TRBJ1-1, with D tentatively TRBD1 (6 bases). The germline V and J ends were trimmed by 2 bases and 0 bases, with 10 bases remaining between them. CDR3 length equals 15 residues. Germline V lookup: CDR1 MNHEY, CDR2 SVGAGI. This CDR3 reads CASSYRAGVNTEAFF. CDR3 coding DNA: TGTGCCAGCAGTTACCGGGCAGGGGTGAACACTGAAGCTTTCTTT.

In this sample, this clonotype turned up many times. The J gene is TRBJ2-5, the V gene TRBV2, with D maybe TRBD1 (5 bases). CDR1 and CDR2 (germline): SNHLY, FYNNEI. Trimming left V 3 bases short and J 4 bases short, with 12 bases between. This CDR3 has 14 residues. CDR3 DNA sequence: TGTGCCAGCAGTGATTTGGTCCAGGGAGAGACCCAGTACTTC. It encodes CASSDLVQGETQYF.

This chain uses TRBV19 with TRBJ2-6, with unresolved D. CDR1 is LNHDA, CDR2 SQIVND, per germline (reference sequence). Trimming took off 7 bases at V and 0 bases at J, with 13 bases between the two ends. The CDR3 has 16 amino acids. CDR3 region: CASTWTRDSGANVLTF. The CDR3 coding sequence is TGTGCCAGTACTTGGACGAGAGACTCTGGGGCCAACGTCCTGACTTTC.

The CDR3 nucleotides read TGTGCCAGCAGCCGAACTAGATCCGGTGAGCAGTTCTTC. It translates to CASSRTRSGEQFF. V usage is TRBV6-5 and J usage is TRBJ2-1, with D possibly being TRBD2 (5 bases). CDR3 length: 13 amino acids. The germline gives CDR1 MNHEY, CDR2 SVGAGI. V shed 6 bases and J shed 9 bases, with 15 bases lying between them.

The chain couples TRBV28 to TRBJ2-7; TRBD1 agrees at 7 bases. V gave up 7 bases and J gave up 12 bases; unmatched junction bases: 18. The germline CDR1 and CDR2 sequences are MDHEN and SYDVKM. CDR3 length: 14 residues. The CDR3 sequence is CASTAEGQLLTGYF. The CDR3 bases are TGTGCCAGCACCGCTGAGGGACAGCTCCTCACGGGGTACTTC.

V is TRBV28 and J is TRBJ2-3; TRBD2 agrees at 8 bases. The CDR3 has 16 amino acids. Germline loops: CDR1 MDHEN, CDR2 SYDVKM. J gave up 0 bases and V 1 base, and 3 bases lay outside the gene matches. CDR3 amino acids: CASSLSPSGSTDTQYF. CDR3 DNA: TGTGCCAGCAGTTTATCCCCTAGCGGGAGCACAGATACGCAGTATTTT.